This TCR beta chain appears in the sequencing data of a study of technical replicates of blood from a few donors. The table came from immunoSEQ multiplex PCR; TCRdb's copy has only in-frame clones and leaves some out. Here the sample spans roughly 93,000 clones, about 96% being singletons. The sequence came from a human donor in good health. The sequenced sample consisted of T cells isolated from PBMCs.

As DNA, the CDR3 is TGTGCCAGCAGCTTGGTTAGAGACACTGAAGCTTTCTTT. It yields the protein CASSLVRDTEAFF. The V call is TRBV5-4, the J call TRBJ1-1; no clear D. Trimming left V 0 bases short and J 3 bases short, with 6 bases between. CDR3 length: 13 amino acids. Germline CDR1 is SGHNT and CDR2 is YYREEE (reference sequence).